This T cell receptor beta chain emerged from a study of blood T cell repertoires in COVID-19. About the study: The study drew acute and convalescent COVID-19 samples from the United States, Italy and Spain.

Recovery among Cohort 3 donors was established by two negative PCRs, clearance, or symptom resolution. Original data processing: Estimation of nucleated cell counts relied on the amplification of reference gene primers. Clones were read by immunoSEQ multiplex PCR, and TCRdb kept only the in-frame ones, dropping some. V, J and clone size reflect that table, while D and trimming were determined from the DNA. In the table there are roughly 180,000 clones, around 80% of which are singletons. This clone has only one observation. V lost 8 bases to trimming and J lost 14 bases; unmatched junction nucleotides: 13. Germline V gives CDR1 LGHDT, CDR2 YNNKEL (reference sequence). There are 14 residues in the CDR3.

J is TRBJ1-6 and V is TRBV3-1 (or the pseudogene TRBV3-2); 9 nucleotides align to TRBD1. The source is a man aged 50-60 years who had recovered from COVID-19. The source material was PBMCs or T cells enriched from blood (not recorded which). CDR3 residues: CASEPGQGPITLHF. In DNA, the CDR3 is TGTGCCAGCGAACCGGGACAGGGACCTATCACCCTCCACTTT.